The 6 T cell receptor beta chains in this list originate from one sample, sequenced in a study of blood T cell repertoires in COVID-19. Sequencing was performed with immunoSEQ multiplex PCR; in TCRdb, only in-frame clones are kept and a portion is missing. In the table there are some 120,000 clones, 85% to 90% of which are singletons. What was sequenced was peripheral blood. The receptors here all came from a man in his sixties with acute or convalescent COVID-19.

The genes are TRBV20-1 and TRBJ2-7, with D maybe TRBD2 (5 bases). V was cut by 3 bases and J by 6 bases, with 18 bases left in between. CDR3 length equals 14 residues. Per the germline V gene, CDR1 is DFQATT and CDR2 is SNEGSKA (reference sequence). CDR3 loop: CSASQELGPGEQYF. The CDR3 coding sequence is TGCAGTGCTAGTCAGGAACTAGGTCCGGGCGAGCAGTACTTC.

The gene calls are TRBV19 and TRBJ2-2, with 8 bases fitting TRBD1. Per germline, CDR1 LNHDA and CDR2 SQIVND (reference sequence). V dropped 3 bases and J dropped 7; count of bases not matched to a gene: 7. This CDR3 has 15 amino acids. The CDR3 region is CASSIQGAESGELFF. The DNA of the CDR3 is TGTGCCAGTAGTATTCAGGGGGCAGAGAGCGGGGAGCTGTTTTTT. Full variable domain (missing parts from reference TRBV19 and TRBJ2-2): DGGITQSPKYLFRKEGQNVTLSCEQNLNHDAMYWYRQDPGQGLRLIYYSQIVNDFQKGDIAEGYSVSREKKESFPLTVTSAQKNPTAFYLCASSIQGAESGELFFGEGSRLTVL.

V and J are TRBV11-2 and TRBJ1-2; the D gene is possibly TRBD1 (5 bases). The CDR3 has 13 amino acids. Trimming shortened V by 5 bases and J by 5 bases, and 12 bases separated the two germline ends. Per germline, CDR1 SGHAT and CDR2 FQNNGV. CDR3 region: CASSVGSGYGYTF. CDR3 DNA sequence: TGTGCCAGCAGCGTCGGCTCAGGGTATGGCTACACCTTC.

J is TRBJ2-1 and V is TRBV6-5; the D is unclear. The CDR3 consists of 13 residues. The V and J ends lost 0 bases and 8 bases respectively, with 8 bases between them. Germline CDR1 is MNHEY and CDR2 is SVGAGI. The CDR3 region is CASSYSRSHEQFF. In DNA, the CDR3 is TGTGCCAGCAGTTACTCGAGATCCCATGAGCAGTTCTTC.

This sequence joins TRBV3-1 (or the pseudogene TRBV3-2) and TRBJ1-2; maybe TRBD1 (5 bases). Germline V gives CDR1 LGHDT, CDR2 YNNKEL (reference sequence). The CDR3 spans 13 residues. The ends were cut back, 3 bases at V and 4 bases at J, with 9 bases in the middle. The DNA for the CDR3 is TGTGCCAGCAGCCAGGGGCGGACCTATGGCTACACCTTC. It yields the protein CASSQGRTYGYTF.

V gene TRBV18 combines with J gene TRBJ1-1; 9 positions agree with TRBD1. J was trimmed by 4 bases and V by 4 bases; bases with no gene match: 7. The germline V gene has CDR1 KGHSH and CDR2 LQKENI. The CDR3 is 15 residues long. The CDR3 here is CASSRLQGASTEAFF. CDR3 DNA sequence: TGTGCCAGCTCACGGTTACAGGGGGCGAGCACTGAAGCTTTCTTT.